These 21 T cell receptor beta chains originate from one sample sequenced in a study of blood T cell repertoires in COVID-19. Here immunoSEQ multiplex PCR was the method, and the copy in TCRdb shows in-frame clones only, minus some. Here the sample spans 63,000 or so clones, 85% to 90% being singletons. Source material: peripheral blood. All receptors come from a human donor in a cohort sampled during active COVID-19.

V is TRBV7-2 and J is TRBJ2-3; the match to TRBD2 covers 10 bases. Germline CDR1 SGHTA, CDR2 FQGNSA. V lost 0 bases to trimming and J lost 3 bases; unmatched junction nucleotides: 9. This CDR3 spans 18 amino acids. CDR3 loop: CASSLASAGGPLTDTQYF. CDR3 sequence (DNA): TGTGCCAGCAGCTTAGCCTCAGCGGGAGGGCCCCTTACAGATACGCAGTATTTT.

This sequence joins TRBV5-4 and TRBJ2-1, with 8 bases identical to TRBD2. CDR1 and CDR2 (germline): SGHNT, YYREEE (reference sequence). This CDR3 is 14 amino acids long. Trimming cost V 1 base and J 7 bases; bases outside gene matches: 4. The CDR3 DNA is TGTGCCAGCAGCTTGCGGGAGGGCCGAAATGAGCAGTTCTTC. Translation: CASSLREGRNEQFF. Variable domain in full (rest from reference TRBV5-4 and TRBJ2-1): ETGVTQSPTHLIKTRGQQVTLRCSSQSGHNTVSWYQQALGQGPQFIFQYYREEENGRGNFPPRFSGLQFPNYSSELNVNALELDDSALYLCASSLREGRNEQFFGPGTRLTVL.

Regarding this clone: The same CDR3 also results from other DNA sequences found in this sample. The gene calls are TRBV10-3 and TRBJ1-6, with D unclear. The CDR3 has 14 residues. Germline CDR1 and CDR2: ENHRY and SYGVKD. Trimming stripped 0 bases from V and 7 bases from J, with 7 bases between. CDR3: CAISESTGNSPLHF. The CDR3 DNA follows: TGTGCCATCAGTGAGTCGACGGGAAATTCACCCCTCCACTTT.

The chain has TRBV27 and TRBJ2-7; 8 bases are a match to TRBD2. Looked up from germline, CDR1 is MNHEY and CDR2 is SMNVEV (reference sequence). This CDR3 comprises 13 residues. After removal of 6 bases from V and 3 bases from J, the junction contained 4 bases not matched to a gene. As DNA, the CDR3 is TGTGCCAGCAGATTTAGCGGGAACTACGAGCAGTACTTC. Amino acid sequence: CASRFSGNYEQYF.

The V and J genes are TRBV10-3 and TRBJ1-1, with D possibly being TRBD1 (5 bases). Trimming took 1 base from V and 1 from J, leaving 10 bases between them. The CDR3 totals 15 residues. Germline lookup yields CDR1 ENHRY and CDR2 SYGVKD. CDR3 nucleotides: TGTGCCATCAGTGAGTTGGGACTCCAGAACACTGAAGCTTTCTTT. Amino acids: CAISELGLQNTEAFF.

The CDR3 DNA is TGTGCCAGCAGCTTAAGTAGGCGGGACCGACCGAACACTGAAGCTTTCTTT. Translation: CASSLSRRDRPNTEAFF. The J gene is TRBJ1-1, the V gene TRBV7-9; D is perhaps TRBD1 (5 bases). Germline V gene sequence: CDR1 SEHNR, CDR2 FQNEAQ (reference sequence). This CDR3 is built from 17 residues. V was shortened by 2 bases and J by 1 base, with 17 bases between the two germline ends.

This rearrangement joins TRBV2 to TRBJ2-3, with 8 bases that match TRBD2. J gave up 1 base and V 7 bases, and 4 bases lay outside the gene matches. Germline assignment: CDR1 SNHLY and CDR2 FYNNEI. This CDR3 is built from 14 residues. The CDR3 region has the DNA TGTGCCAGCACCGGACTAGCCGGCACAGATACGCAGTATTTT. Its translation: CASTGLAGTDTQYF.

The chain recombines TRBV7-2 with TRBJ2-3; D remains unclear. The CDR3 sequence is 15 residues long. Trimming shortened V by 2 bases and J by 3 bases, and 12 bases separated the two germline ends. Germline assignment: CDR1 SGHTA and CDR2 FQGNSA. DNA for the CDR3: TGTGCCAGCAGCTTAATGGCAGACGGGACAGATACGCAGTATTTT. This gives the protein CASSLMADGTDTQYF.

In this sample, this clone turned up once. This rearrangement joins TRBV19 to TRBJ2-3; 8 bases match TRBD2. CDR1 LNHDA and CDR2 SQIVND come from the germline V gene (reference sequence). CDR3 length: 15 amino acids. V shed 4 bases and J 4 bases; nucleotides not matched to a gene: 7. For the CDR3, the DNA is TGTGCCAGTAGTACAGCGGGAGATGAAGCAGATACGCAGTATTTT. Translated: CASSTAGDEADTQYF. Together with reference TRBV19 and TRBJ2-3, the CDR3 gives the full variable domain: DGGITQSPKYLFRKEGQNVTLSCEQNLNHDAMYWYRQDPGQGLRLIYYSQIVNDFQKGDIAEGYSVSREKKESFPLTVTSAQKNPTAFYLCASSTAGDEADTQYFGPGTRLTVL.

J is TRBJ2-3 and V is TRBV4-2, with 10 bases fitting TRBD2. CDR1 LGHNA and CDR2 YNFKEQ come from the germline V gene. The CDR3 spans 16 residues. The V and J ends lost 0 bases and 4 bases, in that order; junction bases with no gene match: 4. The CDR3 reads CASSQEGTSVPDTQYF. CDR3 sequence (DNA): TGTGCCAGCAGCCAAGAAGGGACTAGCGTCCCAGATACGCAGTATTTT.

V gene TRBV28 combines with J gene TRBJ2-1; 12 positions match TRBD2. Trimming took 4 bases from V and 0 from J; bases not matched to a gene: 7. CDR3 length: 18 amino acids. The germline V gene has CDR1 MDHEN and CDR2 SYDVKM. In DNA, the CDR3 is TGTGCCAGCAGTTCAATACAGACTAGCGGGAGCTCCTACAATGAGCAGTTCTTC. Its protein product is CASSSIQTSGSSYNEQFF.

Written as DNA, the CDR3 is TGTGCCAGCAGCCTCGAGGGCGGGAGTTACGAGCAGTACTTC. This sequence encodes CASSLEGGSYEQYF. J is TRBJ2-7 and V is TRBV28, with 7 bases lining up with TRBD2. The length of the CDR3 is 14 residues. V lost 6 bases and J lost 4; bases outside the gene matches: 9. Germline CDR1 is MDHEN and CDR2 is SYDVKM.

Remarks on this clone: The junction departs from the called germline gene at one end, perhaps through a read error. The chain uses TRBV19 and TRBJ2-7; no reliable D call. The CDR3 sequence is 14 residues long. Germline CDR1 is LNHDA and CDR2 is SQIVND (reference sequence). The CDR3 region has the DNA TGTGTCAGTAGTGGCGGTTCTAGACCCCTCGAGCAGTACTTC. Its protein is CVSSGGSRPLEQYF.

The chain joins TRBV24-1 to TRBJ2-6, with a weak D call TRBD1 (6 bases). Germline CDR1 is KGHDR and CDR2 is SFDVKD. The CDR3 is 16 amino acids. Trimming removed 10 bases from V and 0 bases from J, with 15 bases in between. The DNA for the CDR3 is TGTGCCACTAACAGGGCCCCTCTCTCTGGGGCCAACGTCCTGACTTTC. Amino acids: CATNRAPLSGANVLTF.

The chain recombines TRBV11-2 with TRBJ2-7; 8 nucleotides agree with TRBD2. This CDR3 comprises 13 residues. CDR1 is SGHAT, CDR2 FQNNGV, per germline. The junction had 3 bases not matched to a gene; V was cut back by 3 bases and J by 5 bases. DNA for the CDR3: TGTGCCAGCAGCTTCGGGACTAGTGACGAGCAGTACGTC. Encoded protein: CASSFGTSDEQYV.

V and J are TRBV27 and TRBJ1-1; D gene ambiguous. Per germline, CDR1 MNHEY and CDR2 SMNVEV (reference sequence). V dropped 1 base and J dropped 2 bases, with 17 bases sitting between them. The CDR3 sequence is 17 residues long. The CDR3 bases are TGTGCCAGCAGTTTATTTATGCGTCCTGGCGGAAACACTGAAGCTTTCTTT. Translating gives CASSLFMRPGGNTEAFF.

The gene calls are TRBV5-6 and TRBJ1-3; D remains ambiguous. Per the germline V gene, CDR1 is SGHDT and CDR2 is YYEEEE. V was clipped by 2 bases and J by 7 bases, with 10 bases between them. The CDR3 is made up of 13 amino acids. CDR3 region: CASSLVEGNTIYF. DNA of the CDR3: TGTGCCAGCAGCTTAGTTGAGGGCAACACCATATATTTT.

A remark on this clone: At one end the junction does not follow the germline gene, possibly because of a read error. The chain recombines TRBV5-6 with TRBJ1-5; TRBD1 matches at 9 bases. The V gene's germline CDR1 is SGHDT and CDR2 YYEEEE. This CDR3 has 17 amino acids. The CDR3 here is CASSLDGGQGSTQPQHF. CDR3 DNA: TGTGCCAGCAGCTTGGACGGAGGACAGGGGAGCACTCAGCCCCAGCATTTT.

The CDR3 here is CASSPRSPGETQYF. The CDR3 nucleotides are TGCGCCAGCAGCCCAAGGAGCCCGGGGGAGACCCAGTACTTC. The chain has TRBV5-1 and TRBJ2-5; a weak D match, TRBD2 (5 bases). The CDR3 runs to 14 residues. Germline-derived CDR1 and CDR2 are SGHRS and YFSETQ. Trimming pared 4 bases from V and 5 bases from J, leaving 15 bases between.

The V and J genes are TRBV7-9 and TRBJ2-4; 12 nucleotides agree with TRBD2. Germline V gene data show CDR1 as SEHNR and CDR2 as FQNEAQ (reference sequence). Losses at the gene ends were 2 bases for V and 12 bases for J; bases not matched to a gene: 5. The length of the CDR3 is 14 residues. CDR3 sequence: CASSLTLAGGTQYF. The DNA for the CDR3 is TGTGCCAGCAGCTTAACCCTAGCGGGGGGGACTCAGTACTTC. Full variable domain (missing parts from reference TRBV7-9 and TRBJ2-4): DTGVSQNPRHKITKRGQNVTFRCDPISEHNRLYWYRQTLGQGPEFLTYFQNEAQLEKSRLLSDRFSAERPKGSFSTLEIQRTEQGDSAMYLCASSLTLAGGTQYFGAGTRLSVL.

This chain links TRBV5-1 with TRBJ2-1; perhaps TRBD2 as D (5 bases). V was pared by 2 bases and J by 2 bases, with 23 bases between. The CDR3 sequence is 19 residues long. CDR1 is SGHRS, CDR2 YFSETQ, per germline. Here the CDR3 DNA reads TGCGCCAGCAGCTTAGGTCTGTCGGGGAAGGTAGGCCCCTACAATGAGCAGTTCTTC. Translating gives CASSLGLSGKVGPYNEQFF.